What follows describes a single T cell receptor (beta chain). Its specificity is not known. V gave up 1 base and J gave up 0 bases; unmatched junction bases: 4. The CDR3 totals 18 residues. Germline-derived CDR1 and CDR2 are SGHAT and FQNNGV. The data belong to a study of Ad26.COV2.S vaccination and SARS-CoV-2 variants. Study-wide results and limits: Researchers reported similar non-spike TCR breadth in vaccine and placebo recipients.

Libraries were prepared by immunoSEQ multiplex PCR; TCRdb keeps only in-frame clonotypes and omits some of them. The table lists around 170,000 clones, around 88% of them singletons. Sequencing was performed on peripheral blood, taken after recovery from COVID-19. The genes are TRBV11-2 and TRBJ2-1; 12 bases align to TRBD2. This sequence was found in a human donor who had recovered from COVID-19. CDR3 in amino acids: CASSLGGLAGFSYNEQFF. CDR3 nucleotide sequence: TGTGCCAGCAGCTTAGGCGGACTAGCGGGGTTCTCCTACAATGAGCAGTTCTTC. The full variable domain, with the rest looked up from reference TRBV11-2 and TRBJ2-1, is EAGVAQSPRYKIIEKRQSVAFWCNPISGHATLYWYQQILGQGPKLLIQFQNNGVVDDSQLPKDRFSAERLKGVDSTLKIQPAKLEDSAVYLCASSLGGLAGFSYNEQFFGPGTRLTVL.